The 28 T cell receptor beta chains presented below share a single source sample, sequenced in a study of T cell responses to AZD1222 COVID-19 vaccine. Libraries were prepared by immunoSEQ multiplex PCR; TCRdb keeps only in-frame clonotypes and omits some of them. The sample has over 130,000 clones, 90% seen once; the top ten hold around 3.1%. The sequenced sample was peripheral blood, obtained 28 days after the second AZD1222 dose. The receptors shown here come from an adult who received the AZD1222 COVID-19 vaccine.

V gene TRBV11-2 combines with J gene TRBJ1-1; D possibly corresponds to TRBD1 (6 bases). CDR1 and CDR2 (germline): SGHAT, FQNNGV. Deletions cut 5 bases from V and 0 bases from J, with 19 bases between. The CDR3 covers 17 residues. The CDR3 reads CASSGRSGAGMNTEAFF. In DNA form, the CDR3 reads TGTGCCAGCAGCGGTCGCTCGGGGGCTGGTATGAACACTGAAGCTTTCTTT.

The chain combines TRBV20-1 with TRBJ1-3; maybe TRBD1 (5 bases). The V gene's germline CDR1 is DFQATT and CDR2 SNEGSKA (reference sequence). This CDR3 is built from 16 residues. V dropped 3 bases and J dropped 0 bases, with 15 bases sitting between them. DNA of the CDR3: TGCAGTGCTAGTTCGGGGCAGAGAATCTCTGGAAACACCATATATTTT. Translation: CSASSGQRISGNTIYF.

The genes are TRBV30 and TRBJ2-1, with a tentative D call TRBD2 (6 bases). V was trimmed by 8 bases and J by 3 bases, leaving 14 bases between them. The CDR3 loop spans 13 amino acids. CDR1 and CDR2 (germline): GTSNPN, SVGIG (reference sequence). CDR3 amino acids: CARGGVHYNEQFF. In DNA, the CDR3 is TGTGCCCGCGGCGGGGTTCACTACAATGAGCAGTTCTTC. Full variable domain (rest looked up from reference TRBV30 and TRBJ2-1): SQTIHQWPATLVQPVGSPLSLECTVEGTSNPNLYWYRQAAGRGLQLLFYSVGIGQISSEVPQNLSASRPQDRQFILSSKKLLLSDSGFYLCARGGVHYNEQFFGPGTRLTVL.

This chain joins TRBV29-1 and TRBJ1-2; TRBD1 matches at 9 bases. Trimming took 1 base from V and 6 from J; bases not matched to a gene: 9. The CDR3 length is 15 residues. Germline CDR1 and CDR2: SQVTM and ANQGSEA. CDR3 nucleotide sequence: TGCAGCGTTGAAGGGGACAGGGAGTTAGTTGATGGCTACACCTTC. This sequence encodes CSVEGDRELVDGYTF.

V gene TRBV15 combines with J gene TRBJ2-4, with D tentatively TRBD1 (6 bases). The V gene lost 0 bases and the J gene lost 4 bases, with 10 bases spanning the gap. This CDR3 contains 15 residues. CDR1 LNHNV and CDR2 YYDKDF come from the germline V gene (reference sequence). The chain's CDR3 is CATSRDSTGKNIQYF. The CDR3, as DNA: TGTGCCACCAGCAGAGATTCCACAGGGAAAAACATTCAGTACTTC.

Written as DNA, the CDR3 is TGTGCCAGCAGCCCAGAAGGAGTAAGCAATCAGCCCCAGCATTTT. Translation: CASSPEGVSNQPQHF. This chain joins TRBV11-2 and TRBJ1-5; D not certain. Germline V gene lookup returns CDR1 SGHAT and CDR2 FQNNGV. V dropped 5 bases and J dropped 1 base, with 12 bases sitting between them. This CDR3 contains 15 residues.

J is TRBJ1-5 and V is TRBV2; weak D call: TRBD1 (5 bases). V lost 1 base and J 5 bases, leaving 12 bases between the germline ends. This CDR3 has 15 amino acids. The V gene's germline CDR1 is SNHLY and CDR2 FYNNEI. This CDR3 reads CASSEVSPGDQPQHF. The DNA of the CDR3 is TGTGCCAGCAGTGAAGTCTCACCGGGGGATCAGCCCCAGCATTTT.

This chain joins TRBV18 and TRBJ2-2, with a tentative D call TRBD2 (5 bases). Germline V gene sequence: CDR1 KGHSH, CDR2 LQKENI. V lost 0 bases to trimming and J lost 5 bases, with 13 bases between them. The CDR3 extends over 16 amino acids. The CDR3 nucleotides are TGTGCCAGCTCACCACCTTCCACATGGGAGACCGGGGAGCTGTTTTTT. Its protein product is CASSPPSTWETGELFF.

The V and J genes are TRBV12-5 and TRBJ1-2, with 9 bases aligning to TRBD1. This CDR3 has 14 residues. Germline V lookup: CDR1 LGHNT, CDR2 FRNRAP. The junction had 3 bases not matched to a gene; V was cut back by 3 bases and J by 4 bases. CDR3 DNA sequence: TGTGCTAGTGGTTTCTTGACAGGGGGCTATGGCTACACCTTC. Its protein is CASGFLTGGYGYTF.

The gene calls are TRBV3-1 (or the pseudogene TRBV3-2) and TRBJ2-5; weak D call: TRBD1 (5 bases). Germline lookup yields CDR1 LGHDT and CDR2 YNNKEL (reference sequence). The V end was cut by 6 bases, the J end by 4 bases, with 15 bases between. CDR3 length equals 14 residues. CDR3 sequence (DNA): TGTGCCAGCAGTCCCTTAAGGGGCGGAGAGACCCAGTACTTC. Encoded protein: CASSPLRGGETQYF.

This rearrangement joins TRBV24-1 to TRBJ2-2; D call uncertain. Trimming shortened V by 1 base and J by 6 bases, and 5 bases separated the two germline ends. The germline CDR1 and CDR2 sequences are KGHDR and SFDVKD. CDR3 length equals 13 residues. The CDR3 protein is CATSDLRAGELFF. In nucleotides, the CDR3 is TGTGCCACCAGTGATTTAAGGGCCGGGGAGCTGTTTTTT.

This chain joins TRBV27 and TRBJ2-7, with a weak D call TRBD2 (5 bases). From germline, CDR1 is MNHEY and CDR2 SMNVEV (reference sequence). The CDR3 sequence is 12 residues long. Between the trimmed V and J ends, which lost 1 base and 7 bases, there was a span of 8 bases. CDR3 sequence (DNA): TGTGCCAGCAGTTTATTCGGGGAAGAGCAGTACTTC. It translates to CASSLFGEEQYF.

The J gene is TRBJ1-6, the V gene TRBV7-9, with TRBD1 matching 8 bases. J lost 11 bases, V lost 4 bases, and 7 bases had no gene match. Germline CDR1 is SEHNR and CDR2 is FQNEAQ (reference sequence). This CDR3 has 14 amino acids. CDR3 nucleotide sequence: TGTGCCAGCAGCTCGTGGACAGGGCGAACACCCCTCCACTTT. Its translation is CASSSWTGRTPLHF.

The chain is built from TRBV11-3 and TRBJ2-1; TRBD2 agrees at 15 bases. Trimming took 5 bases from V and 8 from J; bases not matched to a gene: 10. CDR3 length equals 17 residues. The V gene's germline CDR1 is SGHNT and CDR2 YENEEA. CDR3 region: CASSPRTSGRARDEQFF. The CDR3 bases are TGTGCCAGCAGCCCCAGGACTAGCGGGAGGGCCAGGGATGAGCAGTTCTTC.

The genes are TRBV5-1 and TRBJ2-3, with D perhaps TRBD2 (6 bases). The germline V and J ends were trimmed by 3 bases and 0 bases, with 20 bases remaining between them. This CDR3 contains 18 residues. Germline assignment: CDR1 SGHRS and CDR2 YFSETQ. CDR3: CASSSGGVGLSSTDTQYF. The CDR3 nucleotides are TGCGCCAGCAGCTCCGGCGGGGTCGGACTAAGTAGCACAGATACGCAGTATTTT.

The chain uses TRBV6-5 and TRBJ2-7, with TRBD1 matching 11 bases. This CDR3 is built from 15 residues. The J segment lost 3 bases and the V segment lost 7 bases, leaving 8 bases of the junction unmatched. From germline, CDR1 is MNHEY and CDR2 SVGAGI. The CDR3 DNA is TGTGCCAGCAACCCCGGGACAGGGGGGAACTACGAGCAGTACTTC. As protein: CASNPGTGGNYEQYF.

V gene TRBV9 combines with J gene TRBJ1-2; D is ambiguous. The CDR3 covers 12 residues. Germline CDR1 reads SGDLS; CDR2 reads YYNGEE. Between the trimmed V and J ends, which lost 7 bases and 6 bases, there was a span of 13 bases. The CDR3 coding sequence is TGTGCCAGCTTTCACCGGTTCGATGGCTACACCTTC. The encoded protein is CASFHRFDGYTF.

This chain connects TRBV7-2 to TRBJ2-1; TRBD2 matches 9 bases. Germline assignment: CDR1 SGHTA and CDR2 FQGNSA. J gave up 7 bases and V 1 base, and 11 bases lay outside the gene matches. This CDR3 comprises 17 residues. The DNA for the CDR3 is TGTGCCAGCAGCTTAGGAACTAGCGGGCTTCTGGGGAATGAGCAGTTCTTC. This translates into CASSLGTSGLLGNEQFF.

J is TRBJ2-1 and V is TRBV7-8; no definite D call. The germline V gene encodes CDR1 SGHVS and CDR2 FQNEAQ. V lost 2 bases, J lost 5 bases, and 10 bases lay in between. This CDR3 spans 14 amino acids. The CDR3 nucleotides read TGTGCCAGCAGCTTATCTCACCCCAACAATGAGCAGTTCTTC. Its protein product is CASSLSHPNNEQFF.

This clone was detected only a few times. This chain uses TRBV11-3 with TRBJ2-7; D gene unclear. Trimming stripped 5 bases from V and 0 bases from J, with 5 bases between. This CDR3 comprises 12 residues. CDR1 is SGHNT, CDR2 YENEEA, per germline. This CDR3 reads CASSLSSYEQYF. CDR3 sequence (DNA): TGTGCCAGCAGCCTTTCCTCCTACGAGCAGTACTTC.

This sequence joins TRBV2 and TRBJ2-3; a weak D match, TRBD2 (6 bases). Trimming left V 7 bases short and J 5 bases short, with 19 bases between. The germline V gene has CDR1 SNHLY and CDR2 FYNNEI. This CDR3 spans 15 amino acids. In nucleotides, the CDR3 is TGTGCCAGCATTCTAGGGACTGGGGCGGGAGATACGCAGTATTTT. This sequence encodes CASILGTGAGDTQYF.

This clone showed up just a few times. Here the CDR3 DNA reads TGTGCCAGCAGCCAAGATAGGCCCCTGTCTAGAGACCCTTACGAGCAGTACTTC. Its protein product is CASSQDRPLSRDPYEQYF. The chain uses TRBV3-1 (or the pseudogene TRBV3-2) and TRBJ2-7, with D unresolved. CDR1 and CDR2 (germline): LGHDT, YNNKEL (reference sequence). Trimming took off 0 bases at V and 4 bases at J, with 22 bases between the two ends. The CDR3 extends over 18 amino acids.

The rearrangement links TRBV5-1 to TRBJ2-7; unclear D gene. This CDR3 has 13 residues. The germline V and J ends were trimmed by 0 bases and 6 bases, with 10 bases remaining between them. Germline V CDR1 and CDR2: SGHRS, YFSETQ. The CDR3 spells CASSLETAAEQYF. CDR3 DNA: TGCGCCAGCAGCTTGGAGACTGCCGCCGAGCAGTACTTC.

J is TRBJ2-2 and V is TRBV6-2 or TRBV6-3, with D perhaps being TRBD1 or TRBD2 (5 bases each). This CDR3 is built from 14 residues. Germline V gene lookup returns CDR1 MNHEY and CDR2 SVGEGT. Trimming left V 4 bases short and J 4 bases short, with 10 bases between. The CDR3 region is CASSFEGRTGELFF. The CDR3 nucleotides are TGTGCCAGCAGTTTTGAGGGGCGCACCGGGGAGCTGTTTTTT.

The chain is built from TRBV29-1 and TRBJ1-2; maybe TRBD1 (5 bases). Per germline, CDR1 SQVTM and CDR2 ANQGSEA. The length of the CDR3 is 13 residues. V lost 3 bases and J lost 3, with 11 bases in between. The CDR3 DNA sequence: TGCAGCGTTGAGGGGGGTAGGGACTATGGCTACACCTTC. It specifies CSVEGGRDYGYTF. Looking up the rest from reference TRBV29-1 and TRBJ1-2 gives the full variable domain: SAVISQKPSRDICQRGTSLTIQCQVDSQVTMMFWYRQQPGQSLTLIATANQGSEATYESGFVIDKFPISRPNLTFSTLTVSNMSPEDSSIYLCSVEGGRDYGYTFGSGTRLTVV.

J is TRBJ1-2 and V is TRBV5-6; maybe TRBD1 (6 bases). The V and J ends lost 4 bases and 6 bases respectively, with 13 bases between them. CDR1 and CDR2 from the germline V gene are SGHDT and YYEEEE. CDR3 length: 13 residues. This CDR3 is CASSPPNRDGYTF. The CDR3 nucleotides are TGTGCCAGCAGCCCGCCTAACAGGGATGGCTACACCTTC.

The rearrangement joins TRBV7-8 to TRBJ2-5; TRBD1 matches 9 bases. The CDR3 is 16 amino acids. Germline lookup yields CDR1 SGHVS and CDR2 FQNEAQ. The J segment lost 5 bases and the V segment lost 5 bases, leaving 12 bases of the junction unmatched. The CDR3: CASSPGQGSGVETQYF. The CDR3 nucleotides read TGTGCCAGCAGCCCGGGACAGGGATCAGGCGTGGAGACCCAGTACTTC.

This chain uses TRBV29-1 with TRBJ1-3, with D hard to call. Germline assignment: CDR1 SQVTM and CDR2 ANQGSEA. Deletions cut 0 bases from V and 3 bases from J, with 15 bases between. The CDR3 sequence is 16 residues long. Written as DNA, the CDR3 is TGCAGCGTTGAAGAAGGGTCGGGTGCTGGTGGAAACACCATATATTTT. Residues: CSVEEGSGAGGNTIYF.